A selection of T cell receptor beta chains follows, all from one sample in a study of T cells of healthy individuals. TCRdb processed the 5' RACE reads anew with MiXCR; each CDR3 protein has one entry. Here the sample spans more than 85,000 distinct CDR3 sequences, roughly 15% being singletons. The receptors come from a human donor in good health. CDR3s leave out the opening cysteine and the closing phenylalanine or tryptophan. Clone size is not always given. Where it is, it says once, few, many or a class for expanded clones.

>TRBV6-5|NA
ASSNSGGGREGYT
>TRBV28|NA
ASTQAPAGGITDTQY
>TRBV10-3|NA
AIGTGDTDTQY
>TRBV30|many
AWSVRPNTIY
>TRBV2|NA
ASSHQGSPEAF
>TRBV9|NA
ASSPTVGSGNVQF
>TRBV6-2/TRBV6-3|NA
ASSFLYGYT
>TRBV5-6|few
ASTSRDRTGSYEQY
>TRBV4-1|few
ASSQVGRAKYNEQF
>TRBV20-1|NA
SARIQSPISGLFYEQY
>TRBV9|NA
ASSVEEPTGDQY
>TRBV5-1|few
ASSLARLAGYQETQY
>TRBV11-2|NA
ASSFRQGGQY
>TRBV9|few
ASSGETGYTEAF
>TRBV9|NA
ASSPMRTGWTDTQY
>TRBV5-1|NA
ASSWTLASGTGELF
>TRBV21-1|many
ASSKNKGLVPGANVLT
>TRBV20-1|NA
SAHELDNGIQY
>TRBV15|few
ATSTRQGADTQY
>TRBV20-1|NA
SARLKREQF
>TRBV12-3/TRBV12-4|NA
ASRDLGEQY
>TRBV28|NA
ASRPGIGGSNNQPQH
>TRBV29-1|few
SVEFDRGGVQY
>TRBV5-6|NA
ASSFGGHSYEQY
>TRBV4-2|many
ASSQTTQSNQPQH
>TRBV7-3|NA
ASSLGADSTDTQY
>TRBV10-3|few
AIGVLGNEQY
>TRBV18|few
ASSPSVGAIGYT
>TRBV7-8|NA
ASSPLYEQY
>TRBV3-1|few
ASSLQTGWGETQY
>TRBV7-2|NA
ASSPSPGDTQY
>TRBV5-4|NA
ASSRASGRASYNEQF
>TRBV6-4|many
ASSDGGGADTQY
>TRBV30|few
AWRGTSGATGELF
>TRBV4-3|few
ASSQAVGTGNSPLH
>TRBV27|many
ASNFRTGRGPYSNQPQH
>TRBV3-1|few
ASSQRGNGYT
>TRBV20-1|few
SARSGTATDTQY
>TRBV7-2|NA
ASSLSQRGHTQY
>TRBV27|few
ASSHSTGTETQY
>TRBV7-9|many
ASSLSVGIPYEQY
>TRBV4-2|many
ASSQDLRTTDTQY
>TRBV6-5|NA
ASSYYRPEEKLF
>TRBV7-9|few
ASSLVGRGETQY
>TRBV27|NA
ASSLSGRNTDTQY
>TRBV29-1|NA
SVQDREKLF